This entry describes one T cell receptor beta chain. The data derive from a study of T cell changes during pregnancy in multiple sclerosis. Germline CDR1 is MDHEN and CDR2 is SYDVKM. V gave up 2 bases and J gave up 4 bases, with 8 bases separating them. The CDR3 runs to 13 residues. Generated by immunoSEQ multiplex PCR, the TCRdb table keeps only in-frame clones and is missing some. The data hold 30,000 to 45,000 clones, with around nine tenths observed a single time. This TCR derives from a female donor with multiple sclerosis, enrolled in a pregnancy study. V and J are TRBV28 and TRBJ1-1; D ambiguous. The sequenced sample was CD8+ T cells from peripheral blood mononuclear cells, obtained before pregnancy. The CDR3 sequence is CASSLVRVTEAFF. The CDR3 coding sequence is TGTGCCAGCAGTTTAGTTCGAGTCACTGAAGCTTTCTTT.